Listed here are 30 T cell receptor beta chains from one sample, sequenced in a study of OX40 agonist ivuxolimab in advanced cancers. The repertoire was sequenced with immunoSEQ multiplex PCR; TCRdb's copy has only in-frame clones and lacks some. The sample has 15,000 to 25,000 clones; about 86% are singletons. The material sequenced was CD4+ or CD8+ T cells sorted from blood, taken in a trial of the OX40 agonist ivuxolimab. The origin of the receptors is an adult with an advanced solid tumor such as melanoma, head and neck, liver or kidney cancer.

V usage is TRBV4-1 and J usage is TRBJ1-1, with D unresolved. Germline lookup yields CDR1 MGHRA and CDR2 YSYEKL. The CDR3 covers 15 residues. V was shortened by 1 base and J by 0 bases, with 9 bases between the two germline ends. Here the CDR3 DNA reads TGCGCCAGCAGCCAAGTATTCGCCATGAACACTGAAGCTTTCTTT. This translates into CASSQVFAMNTEAFF.

The chain is built from TRBV13 and TRBJ2-7, with D hard to call. Per germline, CDR1 PRHDT and CDR2 FYEKMQ (reference sequence). With 0 bases removed from V and 7 bases from J, the gap between germline ends came to 13 bases. The CDR3 spans 14 residues. For the CDR3, the DNA is TGTGCCAGCAGCTTAGGAGCAGGAACATGGGAGCAGTACTTC. Its translation: CASSLGAGTWEQYF. The variable domain in full, with the rest retrieved from reference TRBV13 and TRBJ2-7, is AAGVIQSPRHLIKEKRETATLKCYPIPRHDTVYWYQQGPGQDPQFLISFYEKMQSDKGSIPDRFSAQQFSDYHSELNMSSLELGDSALYFCASSLGAGTWEQYFGPGTRLTVT.

The CDR3 sequence: CASSGDSRNTIYF. The DNA of the CDR3 is TGTGCCAGCAGTGGGGACAGTAGAAACACCATATATTTT. The chain couples TRBV2 to TRBJ1-3; 7 bases agree with TRBD1. The ends lost 4 bases at V and 5 bases at J; junction bases unmatched: 2. The CDR3 totals 13 residues. Looked up from germline, CDR1 is SNHLY and CDR2 is FYNNEI. Full variable domain (rest looked up from reference TRBV2 and TRBJ1-3): EPEVTQTPSHQVTQMGQEVILRCVPISNHLYFYWYRQILGQKVEFLVSFYNNEISEKSEIFDDQFSVERPDGSNFTLKIRSTKLEDSAMYFCASSGDSRNTIYFGEGSWLTVV.

Worth noting for this clone: The sample carries other DNA sequences with the same CDR3. The V and J genes are TRBV6-5 and TRBJ1-4; D is unclear. The CDR3 loop spans 15 amino acids. Germline CDR1 reads MNHEY; CDR2 reads SVGAGI. V was clipped by 4 bases and J by 7 bases, with 16 bases between them. CDR3 bases: TGTGCCAGCAGTTCCCAAGGTTCCTATGGTGAAAAACTGTTTTTT. Residues: CASSSQGSYGEKLFF.

The V gene is TRBV28, the J gene TRBJ1-5; the match to TRBD1 covers 10 bases. The CDR3 sequence is 15 residues long. With V trimmed by 7 bases and J by 4 bases, 7 bases remained unmatched. Per germline, CDR1 MDHEN and CDR2 SYDVKM. The CDR3 bases are TGTGCCAGCACACGGGACAGGGGTGGAAATCAGCCCCAGCATTTT. Encoded protein: CASTRDRGGNQPQHF.

The DNA of the CDR3 is TGTGCCAGCAGTTTCGGGATGGGGGAGGGTTCAGATACGCAGTATTTT. It is translated as CASSFGMGEGSDTQYF. The chain joins TRBV2 to TRBJ2-3; 7 bases fit TRBD2. The CDR3 covers 16 residues. CDR1 and CDR2 from the germline V gene are SNHLY and FYNNEI. V was clipped by 5 bases and J by 4 bases; unmatched bases: 12.

This rearrangement joins TRBV28 to TRBJ1-6; 10 bases fit TRBD1. This CDR3 spans 17 amino acids. From germline, CDR1 is MDHEN and CDR2 SYDVKM. Germline trimming cut 5 bases from V and 9 bases from J; bases unmatched to any gene: 13. The CDR3, as DNA: TGTGCCAGCAGTACACCCCGGGACAGGGGCGATGGTTCACCCCTCCACTTT. Its translation: CASSTPRDRGDGSPLHF.

This clone has just a few counts. The chain couples TRBV28 to TRBJ2-7; TRBD2 matches 8 bases. The CDR3 contains 14 residues. J lost 4 bases, V lost 8 bases, and 10 bases had no gene match. From germline, CDR1 is MDHEN and CDR2 SYDVKM. The CDR3 region is CASWERGRSYEQYF. CDR3 DNA sequence: TGTGCCAGCTGGGAGCGGGGGAGAAGTTACGAGCAGTACTTC.

The V and J genes are TRBV30 and TRBJ1-5; D not resolved. Looked up from germline, CDR1 is GTSNPN and CDR2 is SVGIG (reference sequence). Between the trimmed V and J ends, which lost 5 bases and 11 bases, there was a span of 19 bases. CDR3 length: 13 residues. CDR3 DNA: TGTGCCTGGGGGGTGAGTGCCGGTGGGGCCCAGCATTTT. Its protein is CAWGVSAGGAQHF.

V and J are TRBV6-5 and TRBJ1-6; D not resolved. Germline lookup yields CDR1 MNHEY and CDR2 SVGAGI. V shed 7 bases and J shed 9 bases, with 13 bases lying between them. This CDR3 is 13 amino acids long. This CDR3 reads CASKDTGSSPLHF. CDR3 nucleotides: TGTGCCAGCAAAGACACCGGGAGTTCACCCCTCCACTTT.

The chain joins TRBV2 to TRBJ1-5, with TRBD1 as a possible D gene (5 bases). This CDR3 is 16 amino acids long. The V end was cut by 5 bases, the J end by 3 bases, with 17 bases between. CDR1 and CDR2 (germline): SNHLY, FYNNEI. CDR3 in DNA: TGTGCCAGCAGTTCTCAGGGCGTGGTAAACAATCAGCCCCAGCATTTT. Protein product: CASSSQGVVNNQPQHF.

The chain combines TRBV11-2 with TRBJ2-7, with 9 bases fitting TRBD1. V lost 0 bases to trimming and J lost 5 bases; unmatched junction nucleotides: 5. CDR3 size: 15 residues. The germline CDR1 and CDR2 sequences are SGHAT and FQNNGV. The CDR3 loop reads CASSLDSTGGNEQYF. CDR3 sequence (DNA): TGTGCCAGCAGCTTAGATAGTACAGGGGGCAACGAGCAGTACTTC.

This clone was observed a few times. V is TRBV10-2 and J is TRBJ2-1; TRBD1 might be the D (6 bases). The CDR3 runs to 14 residues. With 0 bases removed from V and 5 bases from J, the gap between germline ends came to 8 bases. The germline gives CDR1 WSHSY, CDR2 SAAADI. CDR3 protein: CASSESGQDNEQFF. CDR3 nucleotide sequence: TGCGCCAGCAGTGAGTCGGGACAAGACAATGAGCAGTTCTTC.

This clone was recorded once. The chain couples TRBV30 to TRBJ1-2, with D perhaps TRBD1 (5 bases). CDR3 length: 13 amino acids. V dropped 0 bases and J dropped 8 bases, with 13 bases sitting between them. Germline CDR1 and CDR2: GTSNPN and SVGIG (reference sequence). CDR3 residues: CAWSVQAVEGYTF. The DNA for the CDR3 is TGTGCCTGGAGTGTACAGGCAGTCGAGGGCTACACCTTC.

The V call is TRBV28, the J call TRBJ1-2; the D gene is possibly TRBD1 (5 bases). The ends were cut back, 1 base at V and 4 bases at J, with 13 bases in the middle. This CDR3 spans 15 amino acids. The germline CDR1 and CDR2 sequences are MDHEN and SYDVKM. CDR3 DNA: TGTGCCAGCAGTTTATTCGGCGCAGGGAGCTATGGCTACACCTTC. Amino acid sequence: CASSLFGAGSYGYTF.

This clone was counted once. The chain is built from TRBV7-6 and TRBJ2-6; D gene ambiguous. The CDR3 sequence is 16 residues long. Looked up from germline, CDR1 is SGHVS and CDR2 is FNYEAQ. Trimming took 3 bases from V and 0 from J, leaving 9 bases between them. The CDR3 DNA reads as TGTGCCAGCAGCTTTGGTGCTCTCTCTGGGGCCAACGTCCTGACTTTC. Its translation: CASSFGALSGANVLTF. The complete variable domain, with remaining parts taken from reference TRBV7-6 and TRBJ2-6, reads GAGVSQSPRYKVTKRGQDVALRCDPISGHVSLYWYRQALGQGPEFLTYFNYEAQQDKSGLPNDRFSAERPEGSISTLTIQRTEQRDSAMYRCASSFGALSGANVLTFGAGSRLTVL.

The rearrangement uses TRBV11-2 and TRBJ1-2, with D maybe TRBD1 (6 bases). V lost 6 bases, J lost 6 bases, and 20 bases lay in between. There are 15 residues in the CDR3. CDR1 and CDR2 (germline): SGHAT, FQNNGV. CDR3 region: CASRSLSRGPHGYTF. The CDR3 coding sequence is TGTGCCAGCAGATCACTCAGCAGGGGTCCTCATGGCTACACCTTC.

The genes are TRBV4-2 and TRBJ1-4; D is undetermined. V was trimmed by 5 bases and J by 3 bases, leaving 7 bases between them. Germline values: CDR1 LGHNA, CDR2 YNFKEQ. The CDR3 spans 13 residues. The CDR3 sequence is CASSFQSNEKLFF. CDR3 DNA sequence: TGTGCCAGCAGCTTCCAGTCTAATGAAAAACTGTTTTTT.

This clone was seen more than once but under ten times. V and J are TRBV4-3 and TRBJ2-1; 7 positions agree with TRBD1. The V and J ends lost 4 bases and 6 bases, in that order; junction bases with no gene match: 12. Per the germline V gene, CDR1 is LGHNA and CDR2 is YSLEER. This CDR3 has 16 residues. The CDR3 here is CASSPPTRGRSNEQFF. The CDR3 bases are TGCGCCAGCAGCCCCCCAACGAGGGGGCGCAGCAATGAGCAGTTCTTC.

This chain joins TRBV2 and TRBJ2-3, with 10 bases lining up with TRBD2. CDR1 and CDR2 from the germline V gene are SNHLY and FYNNEI. The CDR3 sequence is 15 residues long. V shed 6 bases, J shed 8 bases, and the junction held 11 bases outside the gene matches. The CDR3: CASSAGTSGEGTQYF. The CDR3 DNA reads as TGTGCCAGCAGCGCGGGAACTAGCGGGGAAGGTACGCAGTATTTT.

The rearrangement uses TRBV19 and TRBJ1-6; D not resolved. Germline CDR1 and CDR2: LNHDA and SQIVND (reference sequence). The ends were cut back, 2 bases at V and 0 bases at J, with 5 bases in the middle. CDR3 length: 15 residues. CDR3 protein: CASSIMSSYNSPLHF. Written as DNA, the CDR3 is TGTGCCAGTAGTATAATGAGCTCCTATAATTCACCCCTCCACTTT.

The CDR3 is CASSQGTRSETQYF. Written as DNA, the CDR3 is TGTGCCAGCAGCCAAGGGACTAGGAGTGAGACCCAGTACTTC. This chain links TRBV14 with TRBJ2-5, with 7 positions matching TRBD2. From germline, CDR1 is SGHDN and CDR2 FVKESK. CDR3 length: 14 amino acids. V shed 1 base and J 5 bases; nucleotides not matched to a gene: 4.

The chain has TRBV5-5 and TRBJ2-1; possibly TRBD2 for D (5 bases). Germline-derived CDR1 and CDR2 are SGHKS and YYEKEE (reference sequence). This CDR3 region has 18 residues. V was pared by 4 bases and J by 1 base, with 21 bases between. The CDR3 coding sequence is TGTGCCAGCAGCGCCACTAGGTTGCTGGGTGAATCCTACAATGAGCAGTTCTTC. Translated, it gives CASSATRLLGESYNEQFF. Looking up the rest from reference TRBV5-5 and TRBJ2-1 gives the full variable domain: DAGVTQSPTHLIKTRGQQVTLRCSPISGHKSVSWYQQVLGQGPQFIFQYYEKEERGRGNFPDRFSARQFPNYSSELNVNALLLGDSALYLCASSATRLLGESYNEQFFGPGTRLTVL.

This clone came up a few times. The chain links TRBV30 to TRBJ1-3; D gene uncertain. Trimming cost V 2 bases and J 0 bases, with 8 bases left between them. The V gene's germline CDR1 is GTSNPN and CDR2 SVGIG (reference sequence). The CDR3 sequence is 14 residues long. The CDR3 sequence: CAWSPYSSGNTIYF. CDR3 bases: TGTGCCTGGAGTCCCTATTCCTCTGGAAACACCATATATTTT.

This clone has a single count. The rearrangement links TRBV5-6 to TRBJ1-3, with no clear D. Per germline, CDR1 SGHDT and CDR2 YYEEEE. V was cut by 0 bases and J by 0 bases, with 7 bases left in between. There are 15 residues in the CDR3. In nucleotides, the CDR3 is TGTGCCAGCAGCTTGGGACCACGCTCTGGAAACACCATATATTTT. Its translation is CASSLGPRSGNTIYF. The whole variable domain, remainder taken from reference TRBV5-6 and TRBJ1-3, is DAGVTQSPTHLIKTRGQQVTLRCSPKSGHDTVSWYQQALGQGPQFIFQYYEEEERQRGNFPDRFSGHQFPNYSSELNVNALLLGDSALYLCASSLGPRSGNTIYFGEGSWLTVV.

To note about this clone: Other DNA sequences from this sample encode an identical CDR3 as well. The chain uses TRBV6-5 and TRBJ1-3, with D possibly TRBD1 on 6 matching bases. The V gene's germline CDR1 is MNHEY and CDR2 SVGAGI. This CDR3 contains 15 residues. With 5 bases removed from V and 0 bases from J, the gap between germline ends came to 11 bases. For the CDR3, the DNA is TGTGCCAGCAGTCAAGACAGGAGCTCTGGAAACACCATATATTTT. It encodes CASSQDRSSGNTIYF.

Turning to this clone: One junction end does not reproduce the germline sequence, and a read error may be involved. The genes are TRBV7-7 and TRBJ2-2, with 7 nucleotides matching TRBD2. This CDR3 has 14 amino acids. Germline V lookup: CDR1 SSHAT, CDR2 FNYEAQ (reference sequence). The DNA for the CDR3 is TGTGCTAGCAGGCCGCGGGAGACTGGCGGGGAGCTGTTTTTT. It is translated as CASRPRETGGELFF.

This chain joins TRBV6-5 and TRBJ2-1; a weak D match, TRBD2 (7 bases). V shed 4 bases and J shed 4 bases, with 17 bases lying between them. CDR3 length: 16 residues. Germline V gene data show CDR1 as MNHEY and CDR2 as SVGAGI. CDR3 in DNA: TGTGCCAGCAGTTGGAGGGGGGCTAGCGGTTACAATGAGCAGTTCTTC. It specifies CASSWRGASGYNEQFF.

A note on this clone: Other DNA variants within this sample encode the same CDR3. This rearrangement joins TRBV5-1 to TRBJ1-6; possible D gene TRBD1, 5 bases. The CDR3 runs to 13 residues. Germline CDR1 is SGHRS and CDR2 is YFSETQ. Trimming pared 6 bases from V and 7 bases from J, leaving 11 bases between. CDR3: CASNDGGNSPLHF. CDR3 DNA sequence: TGCGCCAGCAATGACGGGGGGAATTCACCCCTCCACTTT.

The chain has TRBV11-1 and TRBJ2-7; no reliable D call. CDR1 and CDR2 (germline): SGHAT, FQDESV (reference sequence). The length of the CDR3 is 16 residues. Trimming left V 4 bases short and J 1 base short, with 17 bases between. CDR3 protein: CASSSTPGQASYEQYF. Written as DNA, the CDR3 is TGTGCCAGCAGCTCCACGCCTGGTCAGGCTTCCTACGAGCAGTACTTC. Based on the CDR3 plus reference TRBV11-1 and TRBJ2-7, the full variable domain is EAEVAQSPRYKITEKSQAVAFWCDPISGHATLYWYRQILGQGPELLVQFQDESVVDDSQLPKDRFSAERLKGVDSTLKIQPAELGDSAMYLCASSSTPGQASYEQYFGPGTRLTVT.